This T cell receptor beta chain was obtained from a study of preoperative IRX-2 immunotherapy in early breast cancer. Germline CDR1 reads KGHSH; CDR2 reads LQKENI. This CDR3 region has 13 residues. The V end was cut by 6 bases, the J end by 2 bases, with 10 bases between. This sample's treatment: preoperative locoregional IRX-2 cytokine immunotherapy. Here immunoSEQ multiplex PCR was the method, and the copy in TCRdb shows in-frame clones only, minus some. This sample has some 7,200 clones; more than 70% occur once, and the top ten carry about 15%. The sequenced sample was tumor tissue, obtained after IRX-2 immunotherapy. The chain combines TRBV18 with TRBJ1-2; D is perhaps TRBD1 (5 bases). This clonotype was obtained from a human donor with breast cancer. CDR3 sequence reads: CASSSQGNYGYTF. The DNA of the CDR3 is TGTGCCAGCTCGTCTCAGGGCAACTATGGCTACACCTTC.